This T cell receptor beta chain was sequenced in a study of human T cells and chemical hapten exposure. Study outcomes and limitations: Expanded TCRs clustered into significantly more large CDR3 similarity groups than controls, the analysis revealed. Having alopecia, donors may respond immunologically unlike healthy people.

TCRdb re-analysed the RACE reads in MiXCR, keeping a single row per CDR3 protein. The profile shows 96,000 or so distinct CDR3 sequences, about 9.6% of them singletons. This CDR3 has 13 amino acids. V was clipped by 7 bases and J by 2 bases, with 9 bases between them. Regarding time point: patch test 2, 6 weeks after DPC sensitization. The treatment denotes: therapeutic diphenylcyclopropenone sensitization with weekly scalp DPC. Concerning this clonotype itself: Its specificity is not known.

The sequence was obtained from a woman between 35 and 50 years old with alopecia areata. Some clones in this sample may be carry-over from other donors' samples. The gene calls are TRBV12-3 or TRBV12-4 and TRBJ2-1, with a tentative D call TRBD2 (5 bases). The sequencing here drew on whole blood, taken in connection with sensitization to the hapten diphenylcyclopropenone (DPC). The CDR3 nucleotides are TGTGCCAGCAACCTCGGGGCCTACAATGAGCAGTTCTTC. The encoded protein is CASNLGAYNEQFF.